The TCR beta chain under discussion was sequenced for a study of cytomegalovirus exposure and HLA in healthy donors. Both 60 Vbeta primers and 13 Jbeta primers went into the PCR. Produced via immunoSEQ multiplex PCR; TCRdb's table is partial and in-frame only. Found here are just over 200,000 clones, 65% to 85% of them singletons; the top ten hold roughly 1.5%. This clone was seen a single time. The CDR3 is made up of 14 amino acids. The V gene's germline CDR1 is SGHTA and CDR2 FQGTGA. The chain recombines TRBV7-3 with TRBJ2-5; D not resolved. TRBJ2-7 matches the DNA end more closely, so the J call is doubtful. This TCR derives from a man aged 45-65 years in good health and CMV-seronegative. Sequenced sample: PBMCs. The CDR3 reads CASSLDGGSYEQYF. The CDR3 DNA reads TGTGCCAGCAGCTTAGACGGCGGCTCCTACGAGCAGTACTTC.